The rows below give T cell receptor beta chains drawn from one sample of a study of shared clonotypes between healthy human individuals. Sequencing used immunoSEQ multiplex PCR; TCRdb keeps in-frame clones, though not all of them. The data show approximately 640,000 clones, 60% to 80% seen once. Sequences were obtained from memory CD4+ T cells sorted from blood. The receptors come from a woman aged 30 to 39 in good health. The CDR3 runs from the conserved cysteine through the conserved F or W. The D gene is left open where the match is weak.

CAISPGTSSYEQYF,TRBV10-3,NA,TRBJ2-7,14
CASSLGLAGSTDTQYF,TRBV18,TRBD2,TRBJ2-3,16
CAWTPGAGHTEAFF,TRBV30,NA,TRBJ1-1,14
CASIPVTGTGGPDEQYF,TRBV28,TRBD1,TRBJ2-7,17
CASSSFRNNYEQYF,TRBV5-4,NA,TRBJ2-7,14
CASSVGTYEQYF,TRBV25-1,NA,TRBJ2-7,12
CASSRGTSYEQYF,TRBV28,NA,TRBJ2-7,13
CASSDGGTEAFF,TRBV5-1,NA,TRBJ1-1,12
CASSRLVANTGELFF,TRBV6-5,NA,TRBJ2-2,15
CASSPAQTTALGAFF,TRBV11-2,NA,TRBJ1-1,15
CASSPKVGGWTEAFF,TRBV11-2,NA,TRBJ1-1,15
CASMSGNAGNTIYF,TRBV19,NA,TRBJ1-3,14
CASSLILMGNYGYTF,TRBV11-2,NA,TRBJ1-2,15
CASSQEIVGLAASTDTQYF,TRBV4-2,TRBD2,TRBJ2-3,19
CASRDRGGYEQYF,TRBV28,TRBD1,TRBJ2-7,13
CASRGLAVYEQYF,TRBV2,TRBD2,TRBJ2-7,13
CASSHQRDSYEQYF,TRBV11-1,TRBD2,TRBJ2-7,14
CASTQDSLTQPQHF,TRBV19,NA,TRBJ1-5,14
CASSPGLAIGEQFF,TRBV7-3,NA,TRBJ2-1,14
CASRDREINTEAFF,TRBV19,TRBD1,TRBJ1-1,14
CASRGGLNTEAFF,TRBV28,NA,TRBJ1-1,13
CASSPPGTDTQYF,TRBV18,NA,TRBJ2-3,13
CASSGGLAGGPTSYEQYF,TRBV25-1,TRBD2,TRBJ2-7,18
CASINPGTYGYTF,TRBV6-1,NA,TRBJ1-2,13
CASSSLDTGLAGEQYF,TRBV13,TRBD2,TRBJ2-7,16